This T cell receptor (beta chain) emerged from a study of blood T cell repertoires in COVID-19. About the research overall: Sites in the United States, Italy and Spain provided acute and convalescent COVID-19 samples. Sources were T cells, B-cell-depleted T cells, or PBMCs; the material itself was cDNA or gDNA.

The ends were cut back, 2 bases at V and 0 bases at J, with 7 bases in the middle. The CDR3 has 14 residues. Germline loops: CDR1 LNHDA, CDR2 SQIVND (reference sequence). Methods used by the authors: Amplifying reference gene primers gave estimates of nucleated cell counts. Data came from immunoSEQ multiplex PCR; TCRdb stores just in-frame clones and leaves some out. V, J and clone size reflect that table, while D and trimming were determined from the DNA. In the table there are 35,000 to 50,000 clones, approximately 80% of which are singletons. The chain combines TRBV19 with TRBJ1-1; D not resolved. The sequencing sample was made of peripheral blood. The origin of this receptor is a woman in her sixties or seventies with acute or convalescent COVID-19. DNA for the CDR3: TGTGCCAGTAGTATACCGGGGTTGAACACTGAAGCTTTCTTT. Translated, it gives CASSIPGLNTEAFF.